The rows below give T cell receptor beta chains drawn from one sample of a study of OX40 agonist ivuxolimab in advanced cancers. Generated by immunoSEQ multiplex PCR, the TCRdb table keeps only in-frame clones and is missing some. The repertoire holds 90,000 to 95,000 clones, with around 84% as singletons. The source was CD4+ or CD8+ T cells sorted from blood, collected in a trial of the OX40 agonist ivuxolimab. These receptor sequences come from an adult with an advanced solid tumor such as melanoma, head and neck, liver or kidney cancer. CDR3s include the opening cysteine and the closing phenylalanine or tryptophan.

j_gene,len,v_gene,CDR3aa
TRBJ2-3,13,TRBV7-2,CASSREYTDTQYF
TRBJ2-2,14,TRBV5-1,CASRPGTNTGELFF
TRBJ1-1,14,TRBV7-9,CASSLDRGRTEAFF
TRBJ1-2,14,TRBV9,CASSVGQGIGGYTF
TRBJ2-6,15,TRBV27,CASSPGQPGANVLTF
TRBJ1-6,16,TRBV19,CASSIQRGTGASPLHF
TRBJ2-4,14,TRBV5-4,CASSSTGSKNIQYF
TRBJ2-1,19,TRBV19,CASSSEILAGGPSYNEQFF
TRBJ2-5,14,TRBV5-1,CASSSWEWGETQYF
TRBJ1-3,15,TRBV30,CAWSTQGAGGNTIYF
TRBJ2-7,14,TRBV19,CASSSRDTSYEQYF
TRBJ2-2,14,TRBV6-5,CASSNMGGTGELFF
TRBJ1-5,13,TRBV30,CAWSVTEGQPQHF
TRBJ1-1,14,TRBV2,CASSGGSAGVEAFF
TRBJ2-3,13,TRBV15,CATSRDGTDTQYF
TRBJ2-5,13,TRBV18,CASSPDPGETQYF
TRBJ1-2,13,TRBV2,CASRRDSHYGYTF
TRBJ2-7,13,TRBV6-5,CASTRTGTYEQYF
TRBJ2-3,17,TRBV15,CATSTNELAGNTDTQYF
TRBJ2-3,17,TRBV9,CASTPVGGGYNTDTQYF
TRBJ2-1,12,TRBV29-1,CSLRTPGNEQFF
TRBJ1-5,14,TRBV19,CASSRDRSNQPQHF
TRBJ1-1,15,TRBV6-1,CASTYPLRGDTEAFF
TRBJ1-4,16,TRBV19,CASSGRTERTNEKLFF
TRBJ1-2,12,TRBV29-1,CSVETGLSGYTF
TRBJ1-2,15,TRBV5-5,CASSVQQGSSYGYTF